This T cell receptor beta chain was sequenced in a study of shared clonotypes between healthy human individuals. Study in general: Three plates each covered CD4 naive and memory; CD8 naive two, CD8 memory one. Findings and caveats of the study: A handful of donors held about 5% of naive CD4 clonotypes in common.

The table came from immunoSEQ multiplex PCR; TCRdb's copy has only in-frame clones and leaves some out. The profile shows about 2.5 million clones, under 95% of them singletons. CDR3 length equals 15 residues. With 2 bases removed from V and 0 bases from J, the gap between germline ends came to 9 bases. Germline V lookup: CDR1 SGHRS, CDR2 YFSETQ. Comments on this clone: The antigen is unknown. Other DNA sequences in the same sample also yield this CDR3.

This chain joins TRBV5-1 and TRBJ2-1; D might be TRBD2 (5 bases). The sequenced sample was naive CD4+ T cells from PBMCs. Documented subset: CD45RA+ positively selected. This clonotype was obtained from a man aged 18-30 years in good health. Some clones in this sample may be carry-over from other donors' samples. The CDR3 DNA follows: TGCGCCAGCAGCTTCAGCGGAGGCTCCTACAATGAGCAGTTCTTC. This encodes CASSFSGGSYNEQFF. The full variable domain, completed using reference TRBV5-1 and TRBJ2-1, is KAGVTQTPRYLIKTRGQQVTLSCSPISGHRSVSWYQQTPGQGLQFLFEYFSETQRNKGNFPGRFSGRQFSNSRSEMNVSTLELGDSALYLCASSFSGGSYNEQFFGPGTRLTVL.